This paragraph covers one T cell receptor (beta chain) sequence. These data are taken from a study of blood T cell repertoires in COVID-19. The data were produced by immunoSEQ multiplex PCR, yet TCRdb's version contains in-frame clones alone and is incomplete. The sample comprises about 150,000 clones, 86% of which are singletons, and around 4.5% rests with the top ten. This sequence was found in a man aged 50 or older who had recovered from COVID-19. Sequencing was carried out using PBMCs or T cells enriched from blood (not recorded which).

CDR3 residues: CASSVGGTGKVGTDTQYF. CDR3 nucleotides: TGTGCCAGCAGCGTGGGGGGAACGGGGAAAGTCGGCACAGATACGCAGTATTTT. This chain uses TRBV9 with TRBJ2-3; D is possibly TRBD2 (6 bases). V dropped 2 bases and J dropped 1 base, with 20 bases sitting between them. Germline assignment: CDR1 SGDLS and CDR2 YYNGEE. The CDR3 contains 18 residues.